This TCR beta chain was identified during a study of human T cells and chemical hapten exposure. Each CDR3 protein gets one entry after TCRdb re-called the RACE reads with MiXCR. The sample consists of 190,000 or so distinct CDR3 sequences, under 35% of them appearing once. The germline V gene has CDR1 SGHDN and CDR2 FVKESK. The trim removed 4 bases at V and 9 bases at J, leaving 9 bases unmatched. The CDR3 extends over 15 amino acids. The time point here: pre-sensitization, week 0. Treatment reported: therapeutic diphenylcyclopropenone sensitization with weekly scalp DPC. This clonotype was counted a few times.

The chain uses TRBV14 and TRBJ1-6; 7 bases are shared with TRBD1. This sequence was found in a woman aged 25 to 39 with alopecia areata. Some clones in this sample may be carry-over from other donors' samples. This specimen consisted of whole blood, obtained in connection with sensitization to the hapten diphenylcyclopropenone (DPC). CDR3 residues: CASSPRQGIGSPLHF. In DNA, the CDR3 is TGTGCCAGCAGCCCGCGACAGGGTATAGGTTCACCCCTCCACTTT.